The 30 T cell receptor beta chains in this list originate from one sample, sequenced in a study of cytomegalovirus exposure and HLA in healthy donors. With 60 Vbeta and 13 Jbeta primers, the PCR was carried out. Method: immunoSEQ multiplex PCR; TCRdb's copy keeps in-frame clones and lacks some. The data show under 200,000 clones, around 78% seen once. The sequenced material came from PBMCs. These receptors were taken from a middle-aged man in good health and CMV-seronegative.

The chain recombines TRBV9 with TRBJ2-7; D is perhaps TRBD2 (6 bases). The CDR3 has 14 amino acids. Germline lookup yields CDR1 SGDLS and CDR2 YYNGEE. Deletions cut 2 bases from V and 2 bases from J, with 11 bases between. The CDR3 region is CASSVRGSPYEQYF. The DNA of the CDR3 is TGTGCCAGCAGCGTCCGGGGGAGCCCCTACGAGCAGTACTTC.

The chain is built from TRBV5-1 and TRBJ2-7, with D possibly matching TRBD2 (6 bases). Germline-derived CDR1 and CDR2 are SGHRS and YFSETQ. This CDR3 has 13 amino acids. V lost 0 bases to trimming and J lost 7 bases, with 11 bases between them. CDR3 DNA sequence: TGCGCCAGCAGCTTGGGCGGGGCAGAAGAGCAGTACTTC. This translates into CASSLGGAEEQYF.

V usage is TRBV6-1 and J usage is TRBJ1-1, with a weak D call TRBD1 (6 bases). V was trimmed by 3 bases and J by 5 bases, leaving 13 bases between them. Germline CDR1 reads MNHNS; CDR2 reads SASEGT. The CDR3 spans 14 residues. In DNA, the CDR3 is TGTGCCAGCAGTGAGGGGGGGGCGCGTACTGAAGCTTTCTTT. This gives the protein CASSEGGARTEAFF.

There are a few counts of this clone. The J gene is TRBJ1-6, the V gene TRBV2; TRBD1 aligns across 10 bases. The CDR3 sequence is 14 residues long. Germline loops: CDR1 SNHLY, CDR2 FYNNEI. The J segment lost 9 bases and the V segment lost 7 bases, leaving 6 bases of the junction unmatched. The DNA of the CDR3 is TGTGCCAGCATTGGGGACAGGGGTTCTTCACCCCTCCACTTT. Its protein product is CASIGDRGSSPLHF.

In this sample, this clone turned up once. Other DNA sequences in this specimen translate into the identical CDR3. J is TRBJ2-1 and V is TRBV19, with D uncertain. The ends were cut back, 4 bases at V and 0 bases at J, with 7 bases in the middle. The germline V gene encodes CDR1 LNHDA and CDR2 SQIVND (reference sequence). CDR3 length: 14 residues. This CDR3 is CASSRDSSYNEQFF. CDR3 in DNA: TGTGCCAGTAGTAGAGATAGCTCCTACAATGAGCAGTTCTTC.

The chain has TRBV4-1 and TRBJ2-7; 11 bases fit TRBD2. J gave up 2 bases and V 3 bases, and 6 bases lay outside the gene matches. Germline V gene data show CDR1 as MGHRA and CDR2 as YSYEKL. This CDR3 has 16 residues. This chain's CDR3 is CASSQIAGGPAYEQYF. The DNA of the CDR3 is TGCGCCAGCAGCCAGATAGCGGGAGGGCCAGCCTACGAGCAGTACTTC.

The CDR3 sequence is CASSRGQTYEQYF. In nucleotides, the CDR3 is TGTGCCAGCAGTCGTGGACAGACCTACGAGCAGTACTTC. The chain has TRBV27 and TRBJ2-5; TRBD1 is a possible D gene (6 bases). The DNA end is more similar to TRBJ2-7, so the J call may be wrong. Germline CDR1 MNHEY, CDR2 SMNVEV (reference sequence). The CDR3 runs 13 residues.

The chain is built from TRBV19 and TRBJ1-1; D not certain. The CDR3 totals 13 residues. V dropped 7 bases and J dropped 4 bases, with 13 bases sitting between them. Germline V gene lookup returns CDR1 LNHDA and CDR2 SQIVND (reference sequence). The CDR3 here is CASNYGLGTEAFF. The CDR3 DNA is TGTGCCAGTAATTACGGGTTGGGCACTGAAGCTTTCTTT.

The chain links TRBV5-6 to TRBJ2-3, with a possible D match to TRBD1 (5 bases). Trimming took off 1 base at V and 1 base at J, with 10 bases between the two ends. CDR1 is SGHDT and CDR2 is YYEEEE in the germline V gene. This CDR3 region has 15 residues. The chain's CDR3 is CASSLRGHRTDTQYF. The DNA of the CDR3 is TGTGCCAGCAGCTTGAGGGGCCACCGCACAGATACGCAGTATTTT.

The CDR3 DNA follows: TGCGCCAGCAGCTTGAAGCTAGCGGGAGAGGTAGATACGCAGTATTTT. Its translation is CASSLKLAGEVDTQYF. The genes are TRBV5-1 and TRBJ2-3, with TRBD2 matching over 10 bases. Germline V lookup: CDR1 SGHRS, CDR2 YFSETQ. The length of the CDR3 is 16 residues. V lost 1 base to trimming and J lost 5 bases; unmatched junction nucleotides: 7.

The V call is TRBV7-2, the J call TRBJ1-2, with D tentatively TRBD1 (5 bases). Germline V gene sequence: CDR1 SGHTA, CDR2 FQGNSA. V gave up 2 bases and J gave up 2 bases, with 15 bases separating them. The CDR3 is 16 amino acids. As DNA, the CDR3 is TGTGCCAGCAGCTTAATCCCGACGGGGGGGAACTATGGCTACACCTTC. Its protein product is CASSLIPTGGNYGYTF.

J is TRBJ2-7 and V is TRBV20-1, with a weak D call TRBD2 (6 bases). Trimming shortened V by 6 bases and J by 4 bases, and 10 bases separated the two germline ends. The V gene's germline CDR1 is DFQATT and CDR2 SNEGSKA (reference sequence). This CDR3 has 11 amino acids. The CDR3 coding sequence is TGCAGTGCAAGGACTATATACGAGCAGTACTTC. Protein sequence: CSARTIYEQYF.

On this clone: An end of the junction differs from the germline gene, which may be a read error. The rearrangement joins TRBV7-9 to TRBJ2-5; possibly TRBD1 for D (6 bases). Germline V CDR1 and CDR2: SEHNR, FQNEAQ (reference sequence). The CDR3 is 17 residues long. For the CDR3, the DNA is TGTTCCAGCAGTTCCTTCGGGGACATACCATTCCAAGAGACCCAGTACTTC. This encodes CSSSSFGDIPFQETQYF.

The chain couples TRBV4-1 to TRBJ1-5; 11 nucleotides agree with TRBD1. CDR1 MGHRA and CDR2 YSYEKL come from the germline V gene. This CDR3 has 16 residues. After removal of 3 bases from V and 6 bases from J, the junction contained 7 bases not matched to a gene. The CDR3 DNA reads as TGCGCCAGCAGCCAGCTGGGACAGGGGGGCCCTCAGCCCCAGCATTTT. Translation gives CASSQLGQGGPQPQHF.

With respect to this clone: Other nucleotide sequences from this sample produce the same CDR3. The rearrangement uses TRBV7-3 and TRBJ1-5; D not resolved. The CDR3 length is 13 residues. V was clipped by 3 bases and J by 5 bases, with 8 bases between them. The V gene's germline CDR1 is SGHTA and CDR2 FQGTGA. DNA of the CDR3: TGTGCCAGCAGCTTGGGGAGGGATCAGCCCCAGCATTTT. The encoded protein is CASSLGRDQPQHF.

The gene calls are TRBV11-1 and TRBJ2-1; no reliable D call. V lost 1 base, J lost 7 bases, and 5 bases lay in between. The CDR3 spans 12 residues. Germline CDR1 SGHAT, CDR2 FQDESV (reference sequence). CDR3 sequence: CASSLDRNEQFF. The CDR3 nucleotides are TGTGCCAGCAGCTTAGATCGGAATGAGCAGTTCTTC. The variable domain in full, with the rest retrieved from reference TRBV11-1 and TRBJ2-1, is EAEVAQSPRYKITEKSQAVAFWCDPISGHATLYWYRQILGQGPELLVQFQDESVVDDSQLPKDRFSAERLKGVDSTLKIQPAELGDSAMYLCASSLDRNEQFFGPGTRLTVL.

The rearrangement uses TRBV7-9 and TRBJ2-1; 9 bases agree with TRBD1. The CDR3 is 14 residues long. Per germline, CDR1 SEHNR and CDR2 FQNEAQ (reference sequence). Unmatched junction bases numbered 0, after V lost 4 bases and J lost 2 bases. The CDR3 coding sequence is TGTGCCAGCAGCTGGACAGGGGCCTACAATGAGCAGTTCTTC. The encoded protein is CASSWTGAYNEQFF.

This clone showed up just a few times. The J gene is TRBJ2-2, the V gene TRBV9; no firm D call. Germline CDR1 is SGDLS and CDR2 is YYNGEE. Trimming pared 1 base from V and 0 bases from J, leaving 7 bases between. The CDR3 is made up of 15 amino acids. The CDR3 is CASSVYGSNTGELFF. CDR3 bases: TGTGCCAGCAGCGTATACGGGTCGAACACCGGGGAGCTGTTTTTT.

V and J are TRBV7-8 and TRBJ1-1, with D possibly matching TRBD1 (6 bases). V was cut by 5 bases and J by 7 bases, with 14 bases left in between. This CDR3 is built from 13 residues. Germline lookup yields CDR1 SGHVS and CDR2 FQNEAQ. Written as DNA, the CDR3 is TGTGCCAGCAGCCGATACAGGGCCGATGAAGCTTTCTTT. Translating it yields CASSRYRADEAFF.

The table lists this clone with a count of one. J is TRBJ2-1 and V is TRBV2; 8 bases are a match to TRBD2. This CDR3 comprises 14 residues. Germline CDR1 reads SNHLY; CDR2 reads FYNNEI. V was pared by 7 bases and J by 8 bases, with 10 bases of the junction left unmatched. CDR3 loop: CASKKAPGGDEQFF. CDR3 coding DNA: TGTGCCAGCAAGAAAGCCCCCGGGGGGGATGAGCAGTTCTTC.

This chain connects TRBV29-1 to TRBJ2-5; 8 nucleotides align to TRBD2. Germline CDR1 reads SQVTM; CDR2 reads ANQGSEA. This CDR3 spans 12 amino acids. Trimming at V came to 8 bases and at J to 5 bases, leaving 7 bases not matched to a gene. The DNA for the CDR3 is TGCAGCACAGCGGGAGTGTATGAGACCCAGTACTTC. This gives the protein CSTAGVYETQYF.

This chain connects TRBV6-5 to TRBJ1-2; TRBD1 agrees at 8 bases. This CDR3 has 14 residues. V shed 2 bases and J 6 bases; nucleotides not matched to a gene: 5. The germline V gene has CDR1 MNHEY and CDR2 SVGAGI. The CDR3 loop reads CASSYTDRADGYTF. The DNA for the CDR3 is TGTGCCAGCAGTTACACGGACAGGGCTGATGGCTACACCTTC.

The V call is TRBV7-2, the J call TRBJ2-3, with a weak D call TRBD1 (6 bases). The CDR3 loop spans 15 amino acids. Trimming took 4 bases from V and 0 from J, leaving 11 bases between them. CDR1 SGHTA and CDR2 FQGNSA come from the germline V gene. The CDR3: CASSSTGHSTDTQYF. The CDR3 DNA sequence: TGTGCCAGCAGCTCGACAGGACATAGCACAGATACGCAGTATTTT.

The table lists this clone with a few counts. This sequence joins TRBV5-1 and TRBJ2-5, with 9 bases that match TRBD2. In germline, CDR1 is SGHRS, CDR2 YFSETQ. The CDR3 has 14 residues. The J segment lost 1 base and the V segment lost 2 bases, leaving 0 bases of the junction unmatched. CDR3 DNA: TGCGCCAGCAGCTTACTAGCGGGCCAAGAGACCCAGTACTTC. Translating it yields CASSLLAGQETQYF. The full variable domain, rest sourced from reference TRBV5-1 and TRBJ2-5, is KAGVTQTPRYLIKTRGQQVTLSCSPISGHRSVSWYQQTPGQGLQFLFEYFSETQRNKGNFPGRFSGRQFSNSRSEMNVSTLELGDSALYLCASSLLAGQETQYFGPGTRLLVL.

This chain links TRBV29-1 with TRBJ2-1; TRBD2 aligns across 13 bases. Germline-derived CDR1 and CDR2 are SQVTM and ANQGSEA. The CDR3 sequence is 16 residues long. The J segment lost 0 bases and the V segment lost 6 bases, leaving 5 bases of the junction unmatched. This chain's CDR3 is CSVGTSGTPSYNEQFF. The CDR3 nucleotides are TGCAGCGTCGGGACTAGCGGGACCCCCTCCTACAATGAGCAGTTCTTC.

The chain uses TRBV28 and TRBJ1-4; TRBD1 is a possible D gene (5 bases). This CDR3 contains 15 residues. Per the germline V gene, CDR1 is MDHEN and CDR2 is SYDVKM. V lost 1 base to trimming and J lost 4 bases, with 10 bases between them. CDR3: CASSLFGGSNEKLFF. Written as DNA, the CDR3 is TGTGCCAGCAGTTTATTCGGGGGGAGTAATGAAAAACTGTTTTTT.

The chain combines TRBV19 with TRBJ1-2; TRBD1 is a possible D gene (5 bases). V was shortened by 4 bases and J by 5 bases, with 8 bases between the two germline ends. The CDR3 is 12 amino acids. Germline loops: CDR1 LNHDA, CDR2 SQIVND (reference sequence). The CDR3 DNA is TGTGCCAGTAGTACCTCAGGGTATGGCTACACCTTC. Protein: CASSTSGYGYTF.

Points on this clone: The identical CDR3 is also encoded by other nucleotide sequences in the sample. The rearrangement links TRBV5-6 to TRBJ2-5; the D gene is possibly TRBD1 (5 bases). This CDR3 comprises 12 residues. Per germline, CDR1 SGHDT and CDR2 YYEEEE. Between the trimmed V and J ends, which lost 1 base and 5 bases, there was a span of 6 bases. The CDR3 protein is CASSLQGETQYF. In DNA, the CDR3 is TGTGCCAGCAGCTTGCAGGGCGAGACCCAGTACTTC.

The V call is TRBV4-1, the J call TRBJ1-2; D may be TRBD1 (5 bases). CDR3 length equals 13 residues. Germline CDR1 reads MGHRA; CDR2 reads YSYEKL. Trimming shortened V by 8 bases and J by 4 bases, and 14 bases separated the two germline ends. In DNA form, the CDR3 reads TGCGCCAGCCAGGGTCCGGAGGGCTATGGCTACACCTTC. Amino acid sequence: CASQGPEGYGYTF.

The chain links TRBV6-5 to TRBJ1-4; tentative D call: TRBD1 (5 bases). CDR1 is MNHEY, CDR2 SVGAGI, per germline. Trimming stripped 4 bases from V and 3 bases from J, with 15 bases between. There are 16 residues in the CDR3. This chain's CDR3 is CASSSRGKGSNEKLFF. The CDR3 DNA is TGTGCCAGCAGTTCCCGCGGGAAGGGGTCTAATGAAAAACTGTTTTTT.